The 5 T cell receptor beta chains presented below share a single source sample, sequenced in a study of blood T cell repertoires in COVID-19. Repertoires were generated with immunoSEQ multiplex PCR, while TCRdb's copy carries only in-frame clones and drops some. The sample lists roughly 280,000 clones, about 87% occurring once. Sequenced: peripheral blood. These receptors originate from a woman aged 60-70 years with COVID-19, enrolled during active disease.

V usage is TRBV18 and J usage is TRBJ2-7, with D hard to call. V lost 1 base to trimming and J lost 7 bases, with 17 bases between them. The V gene's germline CDR1 is KGHSH and CDR2 LQKENI. This CDR3 spans 15 amino acids. CDR3 bases: TGTGCCAGCTCACCACGGTCAGCTCTAGGTAGGGAGCAGTACTTC. Residues: CASSPRSALGREQYF.

The chain links TRBV20-1 to TRBJ2-3; the match to TRBD2 covers 15 bases. Germline loops: CDR1 DFQATT, CDR2 SNEGSKA (reference sequence). Trimming took 3 bases from V and 6 from J; bases not matched to a gene: 1. CDR3 size: 14 residues. The CDR3, as DNA: TGCAGTGCTAGTGGGACTAGCGGGAGGGATACGCAGTATTTT. Its protein product is CSASGTSGRDTQYF.

V and J are TRBV7-8 and TRBJ1-3; D may be TRBD1 (5 bases). V lost 0 bases and J lost 3, with 18 bases in between. Germline assignment: CDR1 SGHVS and CDR2 FQNEAQ. The CDR3 has 18 amino acids. The CDR3 spells CASSLALMGRDYGNTIYF. CDR3 nucleotides: TGTGCCAGCAGCTTAGCGCTCATGGGCAGGGACTATGGAAACACCATATATTTT.

The CDR3 region is CASSRGGDRGNTIYF. DNA of the CDR3: TGTGCCAGCAGTCGAGGGGGGGACAGGGGAAACACCATATATTTT. V gene TRBV28 combines with J gene TRBJ1-3, with 8 bases aligning to TRBD1. Germline V gives CDR1 MDHEN, CDR2 SYDVKM. V was clipped by 5 bases and J by 4 bases; unmatched bases: 7. The CDR3 has 15 amino acids. Drawing the rest from reference TRBV28 and TRBJ1-3, the complete variable domain is DVKVTQSSRYLVKRTGEKVFLECVQDMDHENMFWYRQDPGLGLRLIYFSYDVKMKEKGDIPEGYSVSREKKERFSLILESASTNQTSMYLCASSRGGDRGNTIYFGEGSWLTVV.

The chain joins TRBV3-1 (or the pseudogene TRBV3-2) to TRBJ2-1; TRBD1 aligns across 12 bases. With 4 bases clipped from V and 2 bases from J, the junction kept 0 bases outside the gene matches. The CDR3 extends over 15 amino acids. Germline CDR1 and CDR2: LGHDT and YNNKEL (reference sequence). The CDR3 loop reads CASSRDRGPYNEQFF. DNA for the CDR3: TGTGCCAGCAGCCGGGACAGGGGGCCCTACAATGAGCAGTTCTTC.